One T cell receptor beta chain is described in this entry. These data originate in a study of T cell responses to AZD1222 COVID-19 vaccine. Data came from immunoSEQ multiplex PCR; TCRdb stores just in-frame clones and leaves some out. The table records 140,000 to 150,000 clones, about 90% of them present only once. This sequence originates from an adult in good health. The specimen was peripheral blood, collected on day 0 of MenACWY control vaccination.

The CDR3 bases are TGTGCCAGCAGTTTTTGGGCAGGGGGGCATACTGAAGCTTTCTTT. It is translated as CASSFWAGGHTEAFF. The chain uses TRBV28 and TRBJ1-1, with 7 bases aligning to TRBD1. In germline, CDR1 is MDHEN, CDR2 SYDVKM. After removal of 3 bases from V and 5 bases from J, the junction contained 9 bases not matched to a gene. CDR3 length: 15 amino acids.